This TCR beta chain appears in the sequencing data of a study of blood T cells in healthy people across ages. With a J-beta primer mix and a sample-barcoded 5' primer, a second PCR ran about 7 to 12 cycles. TCRdb fed the 5' RACE reads into MiXCR, producing one record per CDR3 protein. The sample has under 2,000,000 distinct CDR3 sequences; 49% are singletons. As concerns this clonotype: Its antigen is not identified.

This CDR3 comprises 12 residues. CDR1 is DFQATT, CDR2 SNEGSKA, per germline (reference sequence). V lost 4 bases, J lost 6 bases, and 13 bases lay in between. Study results and caveats: PBMCs were not sorted, which prevented a conclusive comparison of naive versus antigen-experienced cells. CMV infection status of these donors was not known. More naive CD4+ cells and higher diversity marked long-lived donors relative to aged donors.

This clonotype was obtained from a woman aged 40 to 50 in good health. Sequencing was done on a sample of blood. The chain employs TRBV20-1 and TRBJ2-7, with a tentative D call TRBD2 (7 bases). CDR3 region: CSATEGGGEQYF. The CDR3 region has the DNA TGCAGTGCTACCGAAGGGGGGGGCGAGCAGTACTTC.